This TCR beta chain was captured in a study of T-cell reconstitution after alpha-beta-depleted transplantation in children. CDR1 is SGHRS and CDR2 is YFSETQ in the germline V gene. The CDR3 is 15 amino acids. V lost 0 bases to trimming and J lost 2 bases, with 11 bases between them. Unique molecular identifiers were built into the TCRbeta library. TCRdb redid the calling of the PCR reads with MiXCR, one entry per CDR3 protein. The table has hundreds of thousands of distinct CDR3 sequences, 16% seen once. Sequencing used PBMCs from the stem cell graft donor, obtained from the stem cell graft. The chain has TRBV5-1 and TRBJ2-5, with a possible D match to TRBD1 (6 bases). The sequence was obtained from a human donor who donated a stem cell graft to a child with acute myeloid leukemia. Here the CDR3 DNA reads TGCGCCAGCAGCTTGGCGCCGGACAGACAAGAGACCCAGTACTTC. Translation: CASSLAPDRQETQYF. Using reference TRBV5-1 and TRBJ2-5 for the parts outside the CDR3, the full variable domain is KAGVTQTPRYLIKTRGQQVTLSCSPISGHRSVSWYQQTPGQGLQFLFEYFSETQRNKGNFPGRFSGRQFSNSRSEMNVSTLELGDSALYLCASSLAPDRQETQYFGPGTRLLVL.